Described below is a single T cell receptor beta chain sequence and its context. Its antigen is unidentified. These data come from a study of T cell responses to AZD1222 COVID-19 vaccine. General study results and limits: Nearly half of the spike-specific TCRs reportedly recognize variant regions that carry no mutations. The donor cohort was predominantly white British with a female majority, and clonal diversity may have been underestimated. Repertoire collection took place solely once the T cell response had peaked.

The CDR3 extends over 13 amino acids. Looked up from germline, CDR1 is LGHNA and CDR2 is YSLEER. V lost 1 base and J 3 bases, leaving 7 bases between the germline ends. The method was immunoSEQ multiplex PCR; TCRdb's version includes in-frame clones alone and lacks a portion of them. The sample yields 95,000 to 100,000 clones, around 83% seen once. The receptor was isolated from an adult in good health. This sequence joins TRBV4-3 and TRBJ2-7; perhaps TRBD1 as D (6 bases). Sequenced material: peripheral blood, taken on day 0 of AZD1222 vaccination. The CDR3 DNA is TGCGCCAGCAGCCAAGCACAGGGCTACGAGCAGTACTTC. This sequence encodes CASSQAQGYEQYF.